This T cell receptor beta chain was retrieved from a study of tissue T cells after allogeneic stem cell transplantation. The study's findings and limits: In patients and mice, blood and spleen missed much of tissue repertoire. TCR repertoires tracked anatomic similarity, regardless of disease or transplant status. Which tissue TCRs were alloreactive or antigen-specific was not determined. Some clones might be persisting host cells.

As for this clone: Its antigen is not identified. Genes and germline are mouse. The read comes to an end 1 residue before the CDR3 does, leaving the germline J gene to fill in the end.

Here immunoSEQ multiplex PCR was the method, and the copy in TCRdb shows in-frame clones only, minus some. The sample lists more than 45,000 clones; around 72% were seen once. Per germline, CDR1 SGHSA and CDR2 FRNQAP. The CDR3 runs 13 residues. The V and J ends lost 0 bases and 5 bases respectively, with 7 bases between them. This rearrangement joins TRBV16 to TRBJ1-1, with D possibly matching TRBD1 (6 bases). The origin of this receptor is a pool of C57BL/6 mice in good health. Sample: sorted cells pooled from one or two spleens. The part of the CDR3 DNA that was read is TGTGCAAGCAGCTTAGAGGGACAAACAGAAGTCTTC. It encodes CASSLEGQTEVF. The CDR3 in full is CASSLEGQTEVFF.